These 3 T cell receptor beta chains came from one sample sequenced in a study of CXCR3-negative and CXCR3-positive naive CD8 T cells. General study points: Hydrophobicity of TRB CDR3s was greater in CXCR3-positive naive cells than in CXCR3-negative naive cells.

No antigen has been assigned to these receptors. Preparation of TRB cDNA libraries relied on 5' RACE carrying UMI labels. TCRdb reprocessed the 5' RACE reads, with one entry per CDR3 protein and no DNA. The data show about 150,000 distinct CDR3 sequences, and the top ten clones hold under 0.5%. The sample was naive CXCR3+ CD8+ T cells from blood. Subset: CD45RO-CCR7+CD27+CD95- naive CD8+ T cells expressing CXCR3 (TNR3+). These receptors were taken from a human donor in good health. Some clones in this sample may be carry-over from other donors' samples.

This chain uses TRBV4-3 with TRBJ2-7; TCRdb outputs TRBD1, but without DNA this stays unchecked. CDR1 is LGHNA and CDR2 is YSLEER in the germline V gene. The CDR3 is 14 amino acids. Here the CDR3 reads CASSQIAGAYEQYF.

The chain is built from TRBV29-1 and TRBJ2-7. The CDR3 is made up of 14 amino acids. Per germline, CDR1 SQVTM and CDR2 ANQGSEA. The CDR3 is CSVDSVGSTYEQYF.

The chain couples TRBV7-6 to TRBJ1-6; absent DNA, TCRdb's TRBD1 call cannot be checked. This CDR3 is 16 amino acids long. CDR1 is SGHVS and CDR2 is FNYEAQ in the germline V gene. The CDR3 is CASSPGAGRSNSPLHF.